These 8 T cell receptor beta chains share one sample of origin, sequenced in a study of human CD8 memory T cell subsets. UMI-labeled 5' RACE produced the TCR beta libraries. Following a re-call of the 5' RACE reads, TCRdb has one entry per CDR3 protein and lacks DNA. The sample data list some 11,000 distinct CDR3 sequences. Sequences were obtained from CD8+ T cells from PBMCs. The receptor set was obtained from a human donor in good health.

CDR3 region: CASSSDLTGGYNEQFF. The chain couples TRBV28 to TRBJ2-1; there is no DNA to check the TCRdb D call of TRBD1. CDR1 and CDR2 (germline): MDHEN, SYDVKM. The CDR3 contains 16 residues. The full variable domain, completed using reference TRBV28 and TRBJ2-1, is DVKVTQSSRYLVKRTGEKVFLECVQDMDHENMFWYRQDPGLGLRLIYFSYDVKMKEKGDIPEGYSVSREKKERFSLILESASTNQTSMYLCASSSDLTGGYNEQFFGPGTRLTVL.

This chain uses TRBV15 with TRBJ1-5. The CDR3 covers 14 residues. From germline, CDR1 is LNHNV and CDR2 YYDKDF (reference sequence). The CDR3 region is CATRRDYSNQPQHF.

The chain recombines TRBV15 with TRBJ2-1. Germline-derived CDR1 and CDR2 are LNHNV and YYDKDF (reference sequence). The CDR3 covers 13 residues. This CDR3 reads CATSREIGNEQFF.

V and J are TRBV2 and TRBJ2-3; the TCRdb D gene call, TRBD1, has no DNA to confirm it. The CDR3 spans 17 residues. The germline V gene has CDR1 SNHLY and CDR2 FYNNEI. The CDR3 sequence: CAARRRGQGSRTDTQYF.

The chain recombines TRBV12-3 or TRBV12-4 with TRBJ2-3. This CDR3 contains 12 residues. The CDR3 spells CASSLYSDTQYF.

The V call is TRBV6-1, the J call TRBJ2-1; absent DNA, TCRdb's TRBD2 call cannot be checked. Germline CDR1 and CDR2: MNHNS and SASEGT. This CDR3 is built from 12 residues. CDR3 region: CASIAGVNEQFF.

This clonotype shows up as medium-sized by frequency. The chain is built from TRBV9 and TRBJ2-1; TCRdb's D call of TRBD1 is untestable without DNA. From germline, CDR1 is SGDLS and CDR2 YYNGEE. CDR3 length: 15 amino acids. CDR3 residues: CASSVVGHQSDEQFF.

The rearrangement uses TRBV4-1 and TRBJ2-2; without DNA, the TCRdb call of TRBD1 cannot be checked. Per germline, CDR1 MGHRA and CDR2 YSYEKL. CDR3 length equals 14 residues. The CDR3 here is CASSPIPFPGELFF.